The 14 T cell receptor beta chains reported below all come from one sample, sequenced in a study of T cell responses to AZD1222 COVID-19 vaccine. Profiling relied on immunoSEQ multiplex PCR, and the TCRdb table lists in-frame clones only, not all of them. Of about 120,000 clones in the sample, about 93% were seen once. The specimen comprised peripheral blood, sampled 28 days after the second AZD1222 dose. Receptors were obtained from an adult who received the AZD1222 COVID-19 vaccine.

V is TRBV10-1 and J is TRBJ2-3; 7 bases match TRBD2. Per germline, CDR1 WNHNN and CDR2 SYGVQD (reference sequence). Trimming removed 2 bases from V and 4 bases from J; junction bases left unmatched: 3. This CDR3 comprises 14 residues. The CDR3 DNA is TGCGCCAGCAGTGAGGCGGGAGTCGCAGATACGCAGTATTTT. Residues: CASSEAGVADTQYF.

This chain uses TRBV5-1 with TRBJ1-2, with D perhaps matching TRBD1 (5 bases). Germline V lookup: CDR1 SGHRS, CDR2 YFSETQ. This CDR3 comprises 13 residues. Trimming took off 1 base at V and 6 bases at J, with 10 bases between the two ends. The CDR3 nucleotides are TGCGCCAGCAGCTTGATAGGGGTGGATGGCTACACCTTC. It translates to CASSLIGVDGYTF.

This chain's CDR3 is CASSPRVLAGYEQYF. The CDR3 region has the DNA TGTGCCAGCAGTCCCCGGGTACTAGCGGGATACGAGCAGTACTTC. The chain recombines TRBV6-2 or TRBV6-3 with TRBJ2-7, with 10 positions matching TRBD2. The length of the CDR3 is 15 residues. Germline CDR1 MNHEY, CDR2 SVGEGT. Trimming cost V 5 bases and J 4 bases; bases outside gene matches: 8.

The chain links TRBV19 to TRBJ1-2; 12 nucleotides match TRBD1. From germline, CDR1 is LNHDA and CDR2 SQIVND (reference sequence). V lost 10 bases, J lost 7 bases, and 16 bases stayed unmatched. This CDR3 comprises 16 residues. The CDR3 nucleotides read TGTGCCACAAGACCCGGGGACAGGGGGCTGTTGGGTGGCTACACCTTC. It yields the protein CATRPGDRGLLGGYTF.

The chain couples TRBV2 to TRBJ2-3; 7 bases match TRBD1. The CDR3 runs 14 residues. Germline CDR1 is SNHLY and CDR2 is FYNNEI. Losses at the gene ends were 11 bases for V and 3 bases for J; bases not matched to a gene: 11. In DNA, the CDR3 is TGTGCCTCCGAGGGACAGATTATTACAGATACGCAGTATTTT. Protein sequence: CASEGQIITDTQYF.

The CDR3 sequence is CASSGGSYGYTF. As DNA, the CDR3 is TGTGCCAGCAGCGGAGGCTCCTATGGCTACACCTTC. The V call is TRBV12-3 or TRBV12-4, the J call TRBJ1-2; unclear D gene. Trimming took off 6 bases at V and 4 bases at J, with 9 bases between the two ends. The CDR3 extends over 12 amino acids.

This clone was detected once. This chain links TRBV7-2 with TRBJ1-2; a weak D match, TRBD1 (5 bases). V was trimmed by 5 bases and J by 8 bases, leaving 18 bases between them. This CDR3 is built from 14 residues. CDR1 and CDR2 from the germline V gene are SGHTA and FQGNSA. The DNA for the CDR3 is TGTGCCAGCAGCCCCAAGATAGGGAGGGACGGCTACACCTTC. Encoded protein: CASSPKIGRDGYTF.

The V and J genes are TRBV23-1 and TRBJ2-5; perhaps TRBD1 as D (5 bases). TRBV23-1 is labeled an ORF, and its function is uncertain. Between the trimmed V and J ends, which lost 0 bases and 9 bases, there was a span of 11 bases. CDR3 size: 13 residues. The chain's CDR3 is CASSQSGPRAQYF. The CDR3 DNA sequence: TGCGCCAGCAGTCAATCGGGGCCCCGAGCCCAGTACTTC.

This clone appeared once. This chain connects TRBV6-5 to TRBJ1-2; D remains ambiguous. Trimming stripped 6 bases from V and 5 bases from J, with 10 bases between. This CDR3 comprises 12 residues. Germline values: CDR1 MNHEY, CDR2 SVGAGI. The CDR3 loop reads CASSPSWYGYTF. CDR3 sequence (DNA): TGTGCCAGCAGCCCCAGCTGGTATGGCTACACCTTC.

CDR3 residues: CASSDSYYEQYF. Written as DNA, the CDR3 is TGTGCCAGCAGCGACAGCTACTACGAGCAGTACTTC. J is TRBJ2-7 and V is TRBV2, with D possibly matching TRBD1 (5 bases). CDR1 and CDR2 from the germline V gene are SNHLY and FYNNEI. V was clipped by 6 bases and J by 3 bases, with 9 bases between them. The CDR3 covers 12 residues.

The chain has TRBV9 and TRBJ2-5; 8 bases agree with TRBD2. The CDR3 extends over 18 amino acids. CDR1 SGDLS and CDR2 YYNGEE come from the germline V gene. The V gene end was trimmed by 0 bases and the J gene end by 2 bases; junction bases not matched to a gene: 12. Here the CDR3 DNA reads TGTGCCAGCAGCGTAGGGATCGGACTAGCAGGACCTCAAGAGACCCAGTACTTC. Protein product: CASSVGIGLAGPQETQYF. Based on the CDR3 plus reference TRBV9 and TRBJ2-5, the full variable domain is DSGVTQTPKHLITATGQRVTLRCSPRSGDLSVYWYQQSLDQGLQFLIQYYNGEERAKGNILERFSAQQFPDLHSELNLSSLELGDSALYFCASSVGIGLAGPQETQYFGPGTRLLVL.

This chain links TRBV27 with TRBJ2-3, with TRBD1 matching over 7 bases. V gave up 6 bases and J gave up 5 bases; unmatched junction bases: 5. There are 13 residues in the CDR3. Germline V lookup: CDR1 MNHEY, CDR2 SMNVEV (reference sequence). The CDR3: CASRTGLGDTQYF. The CDR3 coding sequence is TGTGCCAGCAGGACAGGGCTCGGAGATACGCAGTATTTT.

This clone has just a few counts. The gene calls are TRBV6-5 and TRBJ1-5; D may be TRBD1 (6 bases). The germline CDR1 and CDR2 sequences are MNHEY and SVGAGI. The germline V and J ends were trimmed by 9 bases and 5 bases, with 14 bases remaining between them. CDR3 length: 13 residues. The CDR3 DNA follows: TGTGCCAGTGCCATCGGGGGCGATCAGCCCCAGCATTTT. The encoded protein is CASAIGGDQPQHF.

DNA for the CDR3: TGCAGTGCTAGTATGAGGACTAGCTCCTACGAGCAGTACTTC. This translates into CSASMRTSSYEQYF. This rearrangement joins TRBV20-1 to TRBJ2-7; 7 positions agree with TRBD2. V lost 3 bases and J lost 0; bases outside the gene matches: 5. The CDR3 loop spans 14 amino acids. CDR1 is DFQATT, CDR2 SNEGSKA, per germline (reference sequence).